Given below is one T cell receptor beta chain in context. The antigen is unknown. Produced via immunoSEQ multiplex PCR; TCRdb's table is partial and in-frame only. The sample shows 1,500 to 2,000 clones, 36% of them seen only once. The data derive from a study of T cells in localized non-small cell lung cancer. General study findings and limits: The study found T cell clonality highest in uninvolved adjacent lung, above tumor. Since sequencing was restricted to only one region of the tumor, intratumor heterogeneity remains a possibility. Appearances in adjacent lung were noted for a median 57 of the top 100 tumor clones.

Samples of adjacent lung (free of atypia) were collected at least 2 cm from the tumor margin. This CDR3 has 17 residues. The V and J ends lost 1 base and 0 bases, in that order; junction bases with no gene match: 9. Germline values: CDR1 SGHVS, CDR2 FNYEAQ. The chain carries TRBV7-6 and TRBJ2-7, with 7 nucleotides matching TRBD1. This TCR was recovered from a woman aged 35 to 70 with stage II lung adenocarcinoma. The sequences come from normal lung tissue next to the tumor, collected before any cancer treatment. The CDR3 DNA follows: TGTGCCAGCAGCTTAGTAGACTCGACAGGGTCCTCCTACGAGCAGTACTTC. It translates to CASSLVDSTGSSYEQYF.